These 8 T cell receptor beta chains share one sample of origin, sequenced in a study of blood T cells in healthy people across ages. A second 7 to 11 cycle PCR used barcoded and J-beta primers. TCRdb re-called the 5' RACE reads through MiXCR, storing one row per CDR3 protein. The sample contains 1.5 million to 1.9 million distinct CDR3 sequences, approximately 42% of which appear only once. Sequences were obtained from blood. Source of these receptors: a woman between 18 and 29 years old in good health.

The chain joins TRBV11-2 to TRBJ1-6, with TRBD1 identical over 9 bases. CDR1 SGHAT and CDR2 FQNNGV come from the germline V gene. The V gene end was trimmed by 6 bases and the J gene end by 9 bases; junction bases not matched to a gene: 9. This CDR3 has 15 residues. CDR3 loop: CASSPVRTGVSPLHF. CDR3 nucleotides: TGTGCCAGCAGTCCCGTAAGGACAGGGGTTTCACCCCTCCACTTT.

The gene calls are TRBV30 and TRBJ1-1; D not certain. Germline V lookup: CDR1 GTSNPN, CDR2 SVGIG (reference sequence). This CDR3 has 14 residues. V dropped 1 base and J dropped 3 bases, with 12 bases sitting between them. Written as DNA, the CDR3 is TGTGCCTGGAGTGGTCCAAAGCTATACACTGAAGCTTTCTTT. Translated, it gives CAWSGPKLYTEAFF.

The CDR3, as DNA: TGTGCCAGCAGTTTATCGCAGGGGTCCTATGGCTACACCTTC. Translating gives CASSLSQGSYGYTF. The chain employs TRBV27 and TRBJ1-2, with D possibly being TRBD1 (6 bases). The CDR3 covers 14 residues. From germline, CDR1 is MNHEY and CDR2 SMNVEV (reference sequence). The germline V and J ends were trimmed by 0 bases and 4 bases, with 9 bases remaining between them.

This clonotype was detected only a few times. V is TRBV4-2 and J is TRBJ1-4; a possible D gene is TRBD1 (5 bases). The length of the CDR3 is 14 residues. V was pared by 6 bases and J by 0 bases, with 8 bases between. Germline V gene data show CDR1 as LGHNA and CDR2 as YNFKEQ. The CDR3 region has the DNA TGTGCCAGCAGAGACAGCACAACTAATGAAAAACTGTTTTTT. Protein product: CASRDSTTNEKLFF.

V usage is TRBV5-6 and J usage is TRBJ1-1; perhaps TRBD1 as D (5 bases). CDR1 is SGHDT, CDR2 YYEEEE, per germline. The CDR3 is 14 amino acids. V lost 5 bases, J lost 1 base, and 12 bases lay in between. CDR3 in amino acids: CASRAWGGNTEAFF. CDR3 DNA: TGTGCCAGCAGAGCCTGGGGCGGGAACACTGAAGCTTTCTTT.

The V gene is TRBV6-2 or TRBV6-3, the J gene TRBJ2-4; D is tentatively TRBD1 or TRBD2 (5 bases each). This CDR3 region has 16 residues. Germline CDR1 and CDR2: MNHEY and SVGEGT. Deletions cut 6 bases from V and 3 bases from J, with 18 bases between. CDR3 region: CASSYRNLAGKNIQYF. The CDR3 bases are TGTGCCAGCAGCTACAGGAACCTAGCTGGCAAAAACATTCAGTACTTC.

This chain connects TRBV15 to TRBJ2-1; 7 nucleotides line up with TRBD2. CDR1 and CDR2 (germline): LNHNV, YYDKDF (reference sequence). The CDR3 is made up of 17 amino acids. After removal of 3 bases from V and 1 base from J, the junction contained 9 bases not matched to a gene. This CDR3 reads CATSSPPLARSYNEQFF. DNA of the CDR3: TGTGCCACCAGCAGTCCCCCACTAGCGAGGTCCTACAATGAGCAGTTCTTC.

This sequence joins TRBV10-3 and TRBJ2-1; the match to TRBD2 covers 7 bases. From germline, CDR1 is ENHRY and CDR2 SYGVKD. J gave up 8 bases and V 11 bases, and 12 bases lay outside the gene matches. The CDR3 loop spans 13 amino acids. As DNA, the CDR3 is TGTGCCCTCGGAGGGACTACTTCCGATGAGCAGTTCTTC. Translating gives CALGGTTSDEQFF.